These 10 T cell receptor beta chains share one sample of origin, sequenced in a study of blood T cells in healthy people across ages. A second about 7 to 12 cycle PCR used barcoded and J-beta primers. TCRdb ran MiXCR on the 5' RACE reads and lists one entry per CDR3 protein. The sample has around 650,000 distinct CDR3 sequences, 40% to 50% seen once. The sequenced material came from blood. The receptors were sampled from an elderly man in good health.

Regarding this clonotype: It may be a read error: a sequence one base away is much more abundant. This chain's CDR3 is CTSSLGPRETQYF. The CDR3 DNA sequence: TGTACCAGCAGCTTGGGACCCCGGGAGACCCAGTACTTC. V gene TRBV7-2 combines with J gene TRBJ2-7; D possibly uses TRBD1 or TRBD2 (5 bases each). The J call may be in error: the DNA end matches TRBJ2-5 better. Germline V gene data show CDR1 as SGHTA and CDR2 as FQGNSA. The CDR3 runs 13 residues.

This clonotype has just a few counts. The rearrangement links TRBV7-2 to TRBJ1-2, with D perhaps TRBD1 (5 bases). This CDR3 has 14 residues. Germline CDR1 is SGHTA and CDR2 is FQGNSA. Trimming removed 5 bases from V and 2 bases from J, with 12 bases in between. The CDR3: CASSTSSGNYGYTF. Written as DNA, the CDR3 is TGTGCCAGCAGCACATCTTCAGGGAACTATGGCTACACCTTC.

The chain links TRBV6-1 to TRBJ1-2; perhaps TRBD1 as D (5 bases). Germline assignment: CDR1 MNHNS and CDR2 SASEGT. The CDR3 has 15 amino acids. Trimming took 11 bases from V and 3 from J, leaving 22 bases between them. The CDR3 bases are TGTGCCGCGTGGGTAGCAGGGTTTCAATACTATGGCTACACCTTC. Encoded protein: CAAWVAGFQYYGYTF.

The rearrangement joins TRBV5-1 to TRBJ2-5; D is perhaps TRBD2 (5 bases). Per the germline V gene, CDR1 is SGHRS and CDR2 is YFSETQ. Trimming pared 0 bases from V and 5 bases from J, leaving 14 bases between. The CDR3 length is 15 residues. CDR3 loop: CASSLDGVVAETQYF. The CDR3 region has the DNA TGCGCCAGCAGCTTGGACGGGGTAGTTGCGGAGACCCAGTACTTC.

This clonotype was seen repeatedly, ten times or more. The CDR3 region is CASSVYRTETQYF. CDR3 nucleotides: TGTGCCAGCAGCGTCTACAGGACAGAGACCCAGTACTTC. The V call is TRBV11-1, the J call TRBJ2-5; D perhaps matches TRBD1 (5 bases). The CDR3 totals 13 residues. Trimming removed 5 bases at V and 4 bases at J, with 11 bases between. In germline, CDR1 is SGHAT, CDR2 FQDESV (reference sequence).

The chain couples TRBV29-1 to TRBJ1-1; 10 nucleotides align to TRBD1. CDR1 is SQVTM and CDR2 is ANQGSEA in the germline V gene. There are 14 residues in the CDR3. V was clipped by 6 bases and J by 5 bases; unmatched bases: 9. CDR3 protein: CSVGQGGFQTEAFF. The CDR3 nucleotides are TGCAGCGTCGGACAGGGGGGTTTTCAAACTGAAGCTTTCTTT.

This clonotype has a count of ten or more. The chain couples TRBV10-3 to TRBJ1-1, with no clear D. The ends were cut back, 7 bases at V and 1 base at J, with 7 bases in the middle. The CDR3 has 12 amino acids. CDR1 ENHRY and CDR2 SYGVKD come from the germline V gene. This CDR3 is CAIKGPNTEAFF. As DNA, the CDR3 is TGTGCCATCAAAGGGCCGAACACTGAAGCTTTCTTT.

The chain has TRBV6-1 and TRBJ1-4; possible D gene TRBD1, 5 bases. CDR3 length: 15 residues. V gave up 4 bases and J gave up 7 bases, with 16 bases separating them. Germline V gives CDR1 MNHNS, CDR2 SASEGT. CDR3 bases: TGTGCCAGCAGTGGAGGCAGGGCTATGGGTGAAAAACTGTTTTTT. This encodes CASSGGRAMGEKLFF.

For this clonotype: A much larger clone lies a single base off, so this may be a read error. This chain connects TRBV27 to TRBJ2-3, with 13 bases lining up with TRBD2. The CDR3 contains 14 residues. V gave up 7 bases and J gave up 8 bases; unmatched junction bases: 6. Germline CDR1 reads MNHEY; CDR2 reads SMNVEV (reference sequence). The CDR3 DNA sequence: TGTGCCAGCACCCGACTAGCGGGAGGAGGTACGCAGTATTTT. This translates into CASTRLAGGGTQYF.

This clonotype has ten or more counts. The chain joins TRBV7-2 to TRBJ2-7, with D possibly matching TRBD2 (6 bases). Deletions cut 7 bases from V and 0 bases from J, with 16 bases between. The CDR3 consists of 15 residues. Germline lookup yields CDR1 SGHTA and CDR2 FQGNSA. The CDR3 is CASTPVGGSSYEQYF. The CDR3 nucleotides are TGTGCCAGCACCCCTGTGGGAGGCAGCTCCTACGAGCAGTACTTC. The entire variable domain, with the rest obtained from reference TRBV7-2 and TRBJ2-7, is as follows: GAGVSQSPSNKVTEKGKDVELRCDPISGHTALYWYRQSLGQGLEFLIYFQGNSAPDKSGLPSDRFSAERTGGSVSTLTIQRTQQEDSAVYLCASTPVGGSSYEQYFGPGTRLTVT.